This TCR beta chain was captured by sequencing in a study of CD8+ T cells in alopecia areata. Study results and caveats: Clonality exceeded that of normal scalp in lesional scalp, most notably in alopecia totalis/universalis.

It was from alopecia areata patients that lesional scalp punch biopsies and peripheral blood were collected. RNA was extracted and reverse transcribed into cDNA as the sequencing template. The assay was immunoSEQ multiplex PCR, and TCRdb's table has in-frame clones only and misses some. The sample has about 250,000 clones; roughly two thirds are singletons. This clone was found a few times. What it binds is unknown. V lost 3 bases and J lost 8, with 25 bases in between. CDR3 length: 17 residues. The germline gives CDR1 SGHTA, CDR2 FQGNSA. This chain connects TRBV7-2 to TRBJ1-2, with D maybe TRBD1 (6 bases). The starting material was CD4+ T cells sorted from blood, obtained at week 0. This TCR derives from a human donor with alopecia areata. Here the CDR3 reads CASSLASGTPSDGGYTF. CDR3 sequence (DNA): TGTGCCAGCAGCTTGGCGTCCGGGACACCCAGCGACGGGGGCTACACCTTC.